The clone carrying this TCR beta chain showed up many times. Its antigen is unidentified. CDR1 SQVTM and CDR2 ANQGSEA come from the germline V gene. The CDR3 is 12 amino acids. Trimming took off 6 bases at V and 4 bases at J, with 12 bases between the two ends. This entry belongs to a study of T-cell reconstitution after alpha-beta-depleted transplantation in children. Whole-study findings and limits: After one year, T-cell counts and TCRbeta diversity mostly came from new T cells. Surviving recipient T cells and thymic progenitors accounted for the high day-60 TCRbeta diversity observed in some patients. Approximately two months post-transplant, alpha-beta T cells reportedly originated from several hundred expanded graft clones.

Unique molecular identifiers were used in preparing the TCRbeta library. TCRdb itself ran the PCR reads through MiXCR, one entry per CDR3 protein. The sample shows 490,000 or so distinct CDR3 sequences, approximately 10% of them seen only once. This chain uses TRBV29-1 with TRBJ2-5; TRBD2 might be the D (6 bases). The sequenced sample was PBMCs, obtained before TCRalphabeta/CD19-depleted stem cell transplant. The sequence came from a child aged 2-15 years with inherited bone marrow failure, due to receive a stem cell transplant. CDR3 amino acids: CSVAFGGETQYF. CDR3 sequence (DNA): TGCAGCGTCGCGTTCGGGGGAGAGACCCAGTACTTC.